This entry is about one T cell receptor beta chain. Its cognate antigen is unknown. V shed 4 bases, J shed 0 bases, and the junction held 6 bases outside the gene matches. The CDR3 is 16 amino acids. From germline, CDR1 is SQVTM and CDR2 ANQGSEA. Using its own MiXCR run on the reads, TCRdb lists one record per CDR3 protein. The data contain hundreds of thousands of distinct CDR3 sequences, more than 20% of them singletons. This specimen comes from a study of T cell repertoires in cytomegalovirus infection. Regarding the study as a whole: HLA-C-restricted CMV clonotypes gave the most frequent clonotype in two of eight donors.

The V call is TRBV29-1, the J call TRBJ2-1; 10 bases line up with TRBD2. The TCR sequence derives from a human donor in good health (CMV status not recorded). Some clones in this sample may be carry-over from other donors' samples. The specimen sequenced was CD8+ T cells from PBMCs. The CDR3 here is CSVVGSGGLSYNEQFF. CDR3 coding DNA: TGCAGCGTTGTAGGTAGCGGGGGGCTCTCCTACAATGAGCAGTTCTTC.